This T cell receptor beta chain originates from a study of OX40 agonist ivuxolimab in advanced cancers. Study summary: Partial responses were observed in three patients, of whom one had hepatocellular carcinoma and two had cutaneous melanoma. Broader study findings: Among the least clonally expanded were partial responders at 0.1-3.0 mg/kg.

From germline, CDR1 is SGHRS and CDR2 YFSETQ. This CDR3 spans 13 amino acids. V lost 0 bases to trimming and J lost 3 bases, with 6 bases between them. TCRdb's copy holds only in-frame clones and misses some; the assay was immunoSEQ multiplex PCR. The table shows some 66,000 clones, with 75% to 90% occurring only once. In regard to this clone: Antigen: not known.

This sequence originates from an adult with an advanced solid tumor such as melanoma, head and neck, liver or kidney cancer. The V and J genes are TRBV5-1 and TRBJ1-1; no clear D. Here the sequenced sample was CD4+ or CD8+ T cells sorted from blood, taken in a trial of the OX40 agonist ivuxolimab. The CDR3 DNA reads as TGCGCCAGCAGCTTGGCCGGAGACACTGAAGCTTTCTTT. Amino acids: CASSLAGDTEAFF.